This section outlines one TCR beta chain sequence together with its context. V was clipped by 8 bases and J by 0 bases, with 7 bases between them. Looked up from germline, CDR1 is MNHEY and CDR2 is SMNVEV (reference sequence). CDR3 length equals 13 residues. This sample stems from a study of cytomegalovirus exposure and HLA in healthy donors. The PCR had 60 Vbeta and 13 Jbeta primers. The protocol was immunoSEQ multiplex PCR, while the TCRdb copy is restricted to in-frame clones and leaves out a portion. The table has 130,000 or so clones, 76% seen once. The chain recombines TRBV27 with TRBJ2-2; D unresolved. The sequence was collected from a man in his forties in good health and CMV-seronegative. Source material: PBMCs. This chain's CDR3 is CASAGSNTGELFF. CDR3 coding DNA: TGTGCCAGCGCCGGGTCGAACACCGGGGAGCTGTTTTTT.